The 6 T cell receptor beta chains reported below all come from one sample, sequenced in a study of T cell responses to AZD1222 COVID-19 vaccine. The assay was immunoSEQ multiplex PCR, and TCRdb's table has in-frame clones only and misses some. The sample consists of some 99,000 clones, approximately 88% of them appearing once. The sequenced sample was peripheral blood, obtained 28 days after the second AZD1222 dose. The receptor source for this set is an adult who received the AZD1222 COVID-19 vaccine.

This chain connects TRBV14 to TRBJ1-2, with TRBD1 matching 8 bases. Germline loops: CDR1 SGHDN, CDR2 FVKESK. The CDR3 covers 14 residues. After removal of 4 bases from V and 4 bases from J, the junction contained 5 bases not matched to a gene. The CDR3 coding sequence is TGTGCCAGCAGCCCACACAGGGGGTCCTATGGCTACACCTTC. As protein: CASSPHRGSYGYTF.

This chain links TRBV6-5 with TRBJ1-3; the D is unclear. The germline gives CDR1 MNHEY, CDR2 SVGAGI. CDR3 length: 11 residues. V gave up 8 bases and J gave up 4 bases, with 6 bases separating them. Here the CDR3 DNA reads TGTGCCAGCTCAGGAGGAAACACCATATATTTT. This gives the protein CASSGGNTIYF.

The chain links TRBV7-2 to TRBJ2-7; D tentatively fits TRBD1 or TRBD2 (5 bases each). Between the trimmed V and J ends, which lost 7 bases and 6 bases, there was a span of 16 bases. This CDR3 region has 13 residues. The germline V gene has CDR1 SGHTA and CDR2 FQGNSA. The CDR3 is CASTRDPGGEQYF. In DNA form, the CDR3 reads TGTGCCAGCACCCGGGACCCGGGCGGCGAGCAGTACTTC.

J is TRBJ2-7 and V is TRBV3-1 (or the pseudogene TRBV3-2); D is unresolved. V was trimmed by 2 bases and J by 5 bases, leaving 13 bases between them. Germline lookup yields CDR1 LGHDT and CDR2 YNNKEL (reference sequence). The CDR3 has 14 amino acids. CDR3 nucleotide sequence: TGTGCCAGCAGCCAACGGCTAGTCGGCCACGAGCAGTACTTC. Amino acids: CASSQRLVGHEQYF.

This chain links TRBV12-3 or TRBV12-4 with TRBJ2-5; 8 bases are shared with TRBD2. The J segment lost 5 bases and the V segment lost 6 bases, leaving 5 bases of the junction unmatched. The CDR3 contains 13 residues. The CDR3, as DNA: TGTGCCAGCAGAGGACTAGCCGGGGAGACCCAGTACTTC. It encodes CASRGLAGETQYF.

This chain uses TRBV6-5 with TRBJ2-3; 12 bases map to TRBD1. The CDR3 has 16 amino acids. CDR1 is MNHEY, CDR2 SVGAGI, per germline. V shed 0 bases, J shed 6 bases, and the junction held 4 bases outside the gene matches. The CDR3 here is CASSYSGQGATDTQYF. The CDR3 DNA is TGTGCCAGCAGTTACTCGGGACAGGGGGCAACGGATACGCAGTATTTT.